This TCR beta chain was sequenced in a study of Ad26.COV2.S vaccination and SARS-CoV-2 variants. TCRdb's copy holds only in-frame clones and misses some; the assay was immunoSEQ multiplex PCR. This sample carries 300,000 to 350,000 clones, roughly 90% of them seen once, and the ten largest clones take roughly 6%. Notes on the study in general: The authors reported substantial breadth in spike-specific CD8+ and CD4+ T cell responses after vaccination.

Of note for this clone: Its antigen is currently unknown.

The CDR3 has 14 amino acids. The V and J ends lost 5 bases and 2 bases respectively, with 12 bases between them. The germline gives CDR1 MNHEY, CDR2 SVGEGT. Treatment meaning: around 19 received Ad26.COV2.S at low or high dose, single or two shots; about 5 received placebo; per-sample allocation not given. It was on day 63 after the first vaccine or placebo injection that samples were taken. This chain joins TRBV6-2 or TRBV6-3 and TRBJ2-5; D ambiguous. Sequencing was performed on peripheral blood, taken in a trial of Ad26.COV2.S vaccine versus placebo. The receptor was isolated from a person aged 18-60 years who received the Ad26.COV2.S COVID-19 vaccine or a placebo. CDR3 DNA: TGTGCCAGCAGTAGACGCCACACACAAGAGACCCAGTACTTC. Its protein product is CASSRRHTQETQYF.